A single sample gave rise to the 13 T cell receptor beta chains below, sequenced in a study of T-cell reconstitution after alpha-beta-depleted transplantation in children. A library of TCRbeta sequences, prepared with unique molecular identifiers, was generated. TCRdb re-called the PCR reads with MiXCR, one entry per CDR3 protein. The repertoire holds around 440,000 distinct CDR3 sequences, under 20% seen once, with 25% to 30% in the top ten. Material: PBMCs, mostly from graft donor cells, obtained 360 days after TCRalphabeta/CD19-depleted stem cell transplant. The receptors come from a boy in the first two years of life who had a stem cell transplant for Wiskott-Aldrich syndrome, so the T cells may come from the graft donor.

CDR3 sequence (DNA): TGTGCCAGCAGCGTATTTAGCCGGGACCCCTACAATGAGCAGTTCTTC. It codes for CASSVFSRDPYNEQFF. The chain combines TRBV5-4 with TRBJ2-1, with D perhaps matching TRBD1 or TRBD2 (5 bases each). Germline V CDR1 and CDR2: SGHNT, YYREEE (reference sequence). The CDR3 extends over 16 amino acids. The V end lost 4 bases, the J end lost 2 bases, and 16 bases lay between the germline ends.

This clonotype was observed a single time. V usage is TRBV2 and J usage is TRBJ2-7, with 11 positions matching TRBD2. The trim removed 6 bases at V and 7 bases at J, leaving 8 bases unmatched. Germline V gene sequence: CDR1 SNHLY, CDR2 FYNNEI. CDR3 length: 14 residues. CDR3 sequence reads: CASRTSGKPGEQYF. The DNA for the CDR3 is TGTGCCAGCAGGACTAGCGGGAAACCGGGGGAGCAGTACTTC.

The chain recombines TRBV11-1 with TRBJ2-1, with D maybe TRBD2 (6 bases). The CDR3 runs to 18 residues. Germline CDR1 reads SGHAT; CDR2 reads FQDESV (reference sequence). Between the trimmed V and J ends, which lost 4 bases and 4 bases, there was a span of 23 bases. CDR3 in amino acids: CASSSDLWGRSSYNEQFF. CDR3 bases: TGTGCCAGCAGCTCGGACTTATGGGGGAGGTCTTCTTACAATGAGCAGTTCTTC.

This clonotype was picked up a small number of times. This chain uses TRBV11-2 with TRBJ2-4; D unclear. Germline assignment: CDR1 SGHAT and CDR2 FQNNGV. This CDR3 is 11 amino acids long. V lost 4 bases and J 4 bases, leaving 2 bases between the germline ends. The CDR3 DNA reads as TGTGCCAGCAGCTCTAAAAACATTCAGTACTTC. It specifies CASSSKNIQYF.

This clonotype turned up a few times. This chain uses TRBV29-1 with TRBJ2-4, with TRBD2 matching over 8 bases. Looked up from germline, CDR1 is SQVTM and CDR2 is ANQGSEA. This CDR3 spans 13 amino acids. With V trimmed by 7 bases and J by 1 base, 3 bases remained unmatched. CDR3 DNA: TGCAGCGCCGGGGGGGGGGCCAAAAACATTCAGTACTTC. Translating it yields CSAGGGAKNIQYF.

The V gene is TRBV28, the J gene TRBJ2-1, with 11 nucleotides matching TRBD2. CDR1 is MDHEN, CDR2 SYDVKM, per germline. With V trimmed by 6 bases and J by 5 bases, 6 bases remained unmatched. The CDR3 is 15 residues long. For the CDR3, the DNA is TGTGCCAGCAGCACCCTAGCGGGGGGACACAATGAGCAGTTCTTC. This encodes CASSTLAGGHNEQFF.

The chain employs TRBV4-3 and TRBJ1-2; D not resolved. V was clipped by 1 base and J by 8 bases, with 8 bases between them. Germline V CDR1 and CDR2: LGHNA, YSLEER. CDR3 size: 12 residues. CDR3 DNA: TGCGCCAGCAGCCAAGGACAAGGAGGCTACACCTTC. Protein product: CASSQGQGGYTF.

Ten or more counts support this clonotype. V gene TRBV29-1 combines with J gene TRBJ2-1, with TRBD2 matching over 15 bases. With 7 bases clipped from V and 0 bases from J, the junction kept 7 bases outside the gene matches. CDR1 SQVTM and CDR2 ANQGSEA come from the germline V gene. CDR3 length equals 17 residues. CDR3 sequence (DNA): TGCAGCGGCGCCGGGACTAGCGGGGGGAGCTCCTACAATGAGCAGTTCTTC. Its protein product is CSGAGTSGGSSYNEQFF.

There are a few counts of this clonotype. This chain connects TRBV5-1 to TRBJ2-7; 10 nucleotides agree with TRBD1. Germline-derived CDR1 and CDR2 are SGHRS and YFSETQ. The J segment lost 3 bases and the V segment lost 4 bases, leaving 7 bases of the junction unmatched. The length of the CDR3 is 15 residues. CDR3 protein: CASSPRQGASYEQYF. The CDR3 region has the DNA TGCGCCAGCAGCCCCAGACAGGGGGCGAGCTACGAGCAGTACTTC.

The chain uses TRBV10-3 and TRBJ2-3, with D possibly matching TRBD2 (5 bases). The germline gives CDR1 ENHRY, CDR2 SYGVKD. Trimming stripped 4 bases from V and 2 bases from J, with 10 bases between. The CDR3 runs to 14 residues. CDR3 DNA sequence: TGTGCCATCAGTGCGTTCGGGATCACAGATACGCAGTATTTT. Translated, it gives CAISAFGITDTQYF.

This clonotype was seen at least ten times. The chain couples TRBV9 to TRBJ1-1; weak D call: TRBD1 (6 bases). The V gene's germline CDR1 is SGDLS and CDR2 YYNGEE. The ends were cut back, 0 bases at V and 1 base at J, with 10 bases in the middle. The CDR3 is made up of 15 amino acids. The CDR3 bases are TGTGCCAGCAGCGTAGGTGCAGGGGCGAACACTGAAGCTTTCTTT. Residues: CASSVGAGANTEAFF.

The table lists this clonotype with a few counts. The chain carries TRBV7-2 and TRBJ2-7; D unclear. The CDR3 has 13 amino acids. Germline CDR1 is SGHTA and CDR2 is FQGNSA. Trimming removed 5 bases at V and 9 bases at J, with 17 bases between. The CDR3 spells CASSPIWSIGQYF. The DNA of the CDR3 is TGTGCCAGCAGCCCGATCTGGAGCATTGGGCAGTACTTC.

This clonotype was observed a handful of times. This chain links TRBV5-1 with TRBJ2-1; 10 bases agree with TRBD2. The CDR3 runs to 16 residues. Trimming removed 3 bases from V and 1 base from J; junction bases left unmatched: 4. CDR1 SGHRS and CDR2 YFSETQ come from the germline V gene. The chain's CDR3 is CASSSFSGGSYNEQFF. The CDR3 nucleotides are TGCGCCAGCAGCTCCTTTAGCGGGGGGTCCTACAATGAGCAGTTCTTC.